This TCR beta chain was captured by sequencing in a study of T cells in Graves' hyperthyroidism and ophthalmopathy. Study-wide results and caveats: Model predictions of ophthalmopathy came a median 6.5 months before onset.

This clonotype has a handful of counts. What it binds is not known. A much larger clone differs from this one at a single base, so this may be a read error. Authors of the study amplified TCR beta CDR3 regions from RNA transcripts. The TCR CDR3 was amplified in a first-round RT-PCR using the HTBI primer set. TCRdb called the multiplex PCR reads again in MiXCR, with one record for every CDR3 protein. Here the sample spans 530,000 or so distinct CDR3 sequences, roughly 17% being singletons. The receptor was isolated from a woman aged 18-30 years with Graves' ophthalmopathy. Sequenced: blood.

CDR3 nucleotides: TGTGCCAGCAACTTAGTAGGGGGGAGCTGGGATACGCAGTATTTT. Translated: CASNLVGGSWDTQYF. The gene calls are TRBV7-2 and TRBJ2-3; possibly TRBD1 or TRBD2 for D (6 bases each). Germline V gives CDR1 SGHTA, CDR2 FQGNSA. The CDR3 runs 15 residues.